These 3 T cell receptor beta chains came from one sample sequenced in a study of T cells in Graves' hyperthyroidism and ophthalmopathy. Amplified TCR beta CDR3 regions derived from RNA transcripts. RT-PCR in the first round (using the HTBI primer set) targeted the TCR CDR3. From the multiplex PCR reads, TCRdb called clonotypes with MiXCR, one entry per CDR3 protein. The profile shows 750,000 to 950,000 distinct CDR3 sequences, 38% of them singletons. The sample taken for sequencing was blood. All receptors derive from a man in his late teens or twenties with Graves' hyperthyroidism.

Concerning this clonotype itself: This may arise from a read error, as a much more abundant clone is one base away. Because the CDR3 is missing its conserved closing phenylalanine or tryptophan, this is likely a read error. V usage is TRBV9 and J usage is TRBJ1-1, with 7 bases identical to TRBD1. The CDR3 runs to 13 residues. With V trimmed by 3 bases and J by 7 bases, 6 bases remained unmatched. CDR1 is SGDLS and CDR2 is YYNGEE in the germline V gene. The CDR3 DNA follows: TGTGCCAGCAGCGCCCAGGGGGAAGGTGAAGCTTTCCTT. This encodes CASSAQGEGEAFL.

This clonotype was observed many times. This chain links TRBV20-1 with TRBJ2-7, with D maybe TRBD1 (6 bases). The CDR3 runs 13 residues. Deletions cut 5 bases from V and 0 bases from J, with 11 bases between. CDR1 is DFQATT and CDR2 is SNEGSKA in the germline V gene (reference sequence). The CDR3 DNA follows: TGCAGTGCTCCTGACAGGATCTCCTACGAGCAGTACTTC. It is translated as CSAPDRISYEQYF.

This clonotype was observed many times. The V gene is TRBV5-1, the J gene TRBJ2-7; 9 nucleotides line up with TRBD1. Germline values: CDR1 SGHRS, CDR2 YFSETQ. This CDR3 comprises 15 residues. Trimming took 0 bases from V and 1 from J; bases not matched to a gene: 2. The CDR3 sequence is CASSLAGQGSYEQYF. DNA of the CDR3: TGCGCCAGCAGCTTGGCGGGACAGGGATCCTACGAGCAGTACTTC.